What follows are 5 T cell receptor beta chains derived from one specimen sequenced in a study of PD-1 blockade in classical Hodgkin lymphoma. There was relapse after autologous stem cell transplantation in every patient, and there was variation in brentuximab vedotin exposure. TCRdb keeps only in-frame clones here, not all; method: immunoSEQ multiplex PCR. The repertoire has about 32,000 clones, roughly four fifths of them found once; the top ten carry 25% to 40%. The specimen comprised peripheral blood mononuclear cells (PBMCs), sampled at baseline. These receptors came from a human donor with classical Hodgkin lymphoma.

The chain has TRBV6-5 and TRBJ2-7; D is perhaps TRBD1 (6 bases). Germline values: CDR1 MNHEY, CDR2 SVGAGI. V was trimmed by 0 bases and J by 2 bases, leaving 11 bases between them. This CDR3 has 15 amino acids. CDR3 DNA sequence: TGTGCCAGCAGTTACTCGAGGTCAGGGGCCTACGAGCAGTACTTC. It is translated as CASSYSRSGAYEQYF.

The V call is TRBV2, the J call TRBJ2-1, with TRBD2 matching over 9 bases. The germline V gene has CDR1 SNHLY and CDR2 FYNNEI. With V trimmed by 6 bases and J by 4 bases, 7 bases remained unmatched. This CDR3 is built from 15 residues. The CDR3 loop is CASSLILAGYNEQFF. The DNA of the CDR3 is TGTGCCAGCAGCTTAATACTAGCGGGTTACAATGAGCAGTTCTTC.

The chain combines TRBV2 with TRBJ1-2; TRBD1 aligns across 9 bases. The CDR3 runs to 14 residues. Trimming at V came to 4 bases and at J to 4 bases, leaving 4 bases not matched to a gene. Germline CDR1 SNHLY, CDR2 FYNNEI. The CDR3 sequence is CASSGTGEGYGYTF. CDR3 bases: TGTGCCAGCAGTGGGACAGGGGAGGGCTATGGCTACACCTTC.

The chain carries TRBV6-1 and TRBJ1-5, with D possibly being TRBD1 (5 bases). This CDR3 has 15 amino acids. The germline CDR1 and CDR2 sequences are MNHNS and SASEGT. Trimming pared 7 bases from V and 0 bases from J, leaving 13 bases between. CDR3 region: CASIPQAYSNQPQHF. The CDR3 nucleotides are TGTGCCAGCATCCCACAGGCGTATAGCAATCAGCCCCAGCATTTT.

On this clone: In the same sample, other DNA sequences code for this CDR3. The rearrangement uses TRBV18 and TRBJ2-5, with 9 bases lining up with TRBD1. The trim removed 3 bases at V and 2 bases at J, leaving 4 bases unmatched. CDR1 is KGHSH and CDR2 is LQKENI in the germline V gene. The CDR3 runs 15 residues. The CDR3 protein is CASSPRQGGQETQYF. CDR3 sequence (DNA): TGTGCCAGCTCACCCCGACAGGGGGGGCAAGAGACCCAGTACTTC.